Each of the 9 T cell receptor beta chains below was sequenced from the same sample in a study of shared clonotypes between healthy human individuals. Produced via immunoSEQ multiplex PCR; TCRdb's table is partial and in-frame only. The data show around 2.3 million clones, around 95% seen once. The sequencing sample was made of naive CD4+ T cells sorted from blood. Described subset: CD45RA+ positively selected. The receptor set was obtained from a man between 18 and 35 years old in good health.

The chain combines TRBV7-6 with TRBJ1-3, with a tentative D call TRBD1 (5 bases). This CDR3 contains 16 residues. V was cut by 7 bases and J by 2 bases, with 18 bases left in between. CDR1 is SGHVS and CDR2 is FNYEAQ in the germline V gene. This CDR3 is CASTPNEGMTGNTIYF. DNA for the CDR3: TGTGCCAGCACCCCCAACGAGGGGATGACTGGAAACACCATATATTTT.

This clone was recorded once. The CDR3: CASSLVQLNQPQHF. The CDR3 DNA reads as TGTGCCAGCAGCTTGGTACAGCTCAATCAGCCCCAGCATTTT. The chain is built from TRBV5-5 and TRBJ1-5; no clear D gene. Trimming shortened V by 0 bases and J by 3 bases, and 7 bases separated the two germline ends. CDR1 and CDR2 (germline): SGHKS, YYEKEE (reference sequence). The CDR3 sequence is 14 residues long.

As for this clone: Different DNA sequences within this sample yield the same CDR3. The CDR3 DNA sequence: TGCGCCAGCAGCTGGGGACAGGGATACACTGAAGCTTTCTTT. This translates into CASSWGQGYTEAFF. J is TRBJ1-1 and V is TRBV5-1, with 9 positions matching TRBD1. The J segment lost 3 bases and the V segment lost 3 bases, leaving 3 bases of the junction unmatched. The CDR3 is 14 residues long. The germline V gene encodes CDR1 SGHRS and CDR2 YFSETQ.

This chain connects TRBV30 to TRBJ2-5; possibly TRBD1 for D (5 bases). This CDR3 has 13 residues. The germline V gene has CDR1 GTSNPN and CDR2 SVGIG (reference sequence). V was trimmed by 1 base and J by 5 bases, leaving 11 bases between them. In DNA, the CDR3 is TGTGCCTGGAGTGCAAGGGGCGCGGAGACCCAGTACTTC. It translates to CAWSARGAETQYF.

The chain recombines TRBV7-6 with TRBJ1-4, with unresolved D. The germline V gene encodes CDR1 SGHVS and CDR2 FNYEAQ. This CDR3 has 17 residues. V shed 1 base and J shed 0 bases, with 12 bases lying between them. Here the CDR3 reads CASSLVPPGATNEKLFF. The CDR3 nucleotides read TGTGCCAGCAGCTTAGTCCCCCCAGGCGCAACTAATGAAAAACTGTTTTTT.

V is TRBV5-5 and J is TRBJ1-2; TRBD1 agrees at 7 bases. The CDR3 has 15 residues. Germline V lookup: CDR1 SGHKS, CDR2 YYEKEE (reference sequence). Trimming cost V 5 bases and J 6 bases; bases outside gene matches: 13. The CDR3: CASSGTDEDRHGYTF. CDR3 DNA: TGTGCCAGCAGTGGGACAGATGAGGATCGACATGGCTACACCTTC.

The DNA of the CDR3 is TGTGCCAGCAGAAAGAGGGGGACTAGCGGGCAAGTTTCCTACGAGCAGTACTTC. It translates to CASRKRGTSGQVSYEQYF. The chain joins TRBV27 to TRBJ2-7, with TRBD2 matching 12 bases. This CDR3 comprises 18 residues. The junction had 13 bases not matched to a gene; V was cut back by 6 bases and J by 1 base. Germline V gene data show CDR1 as MNHEY and CDR2 as SMNVEV (reference sequence).

V usage is TRBV28 and J usage is TRBJ2-4; 8 positions agree with TRBD2. With 8 bases clipped from V and 1 base from J, the junction kept 4 bases outside the gene matches. The germline CDR1 and CDR2 sequences are MDHEN and SYDVKM. The CDR3 covers 14 residues. The CDR3 DNA sequence: TGTGCCAGCTGGGAGCGGGGGGCCAAAAACATTCAGTACTTC. It is translated as CASWERGAKNIQYF.

This clone occurred once. The rearrangement uses TRBV5-1 and TRBJ2-1; TRBD2 matches 10 bases. Looked up from germline, CDR1 is SGHRS and CDR2 is YFSETQ. J gave up 6 bases and V 0 bases, and 12 bases lay outside the gene matches. The CDR3 sequence is 18 residues long. The CDR3 DNA is TGCGCCAGCAGCTTGGTTCTAGCGGGGGACCTTTATCTCAATGAGCAGTTCTTC. Translation gives CASSLVLAGDLYLNEQFF.